The clone carrying this T cell receptor beta chain came up many times. Trimming took off 4 bases at V and 1 base at J, with 14 bases between the two ends. Germline V gives CDR1 SQVTM, CDR2 ANQGSEA. The CDR3 is 14 residues long. These data come from a study of early T cells in non-severe SARS-CoV-2 infection. Study overall: Sequencing targeted bulk RNA from unsorted whole blood, leaving chains unpaired.

Separate cDNA molecules each had unique molecular identifiers attached to them. TCRdb re-called the 5' RACE reads through MiXCR, storing one row per CDR3 protein. This sample yields 55,000 to 65,000 distinct CDR3 sequences, of which roughly a tenth are seen a single time; around 6.3% belongs to the top ten. This chain joins TRBV29-1 and TRBJ2-7, with a possible D match to TRBD1 (7 bases). This clonotype was sampled from an adult who was a healthcare worker with PCR-confirmed SARS-CoV-2 infection or an uninfected control (not recorded which). The material sequenced was whole blood. CDR3 sequence reads: CSVGGAGGSYEQYF. CDR3 coding DNA: TGCAGCGTTGGCGGGGCAGGGGGGTCCTACGAGCAGTACTTC.